These 5 T cell receptor beta chains were sequenced from one sample in a study of T cell responses to AZD1222 COVID-19 vaccine. Here immunoSEQ multiplex PCR was the method, and the copy in TCRdb shows in-frame clones only, minus some. The sample holds roughly 110,000 clones; 87% are singletons and the top ten take about 5%. Source: peripheral blood, taken 28 days after the second AZD1222 dose. These receptors were obtained from an adult who received the AZD1222 COVID-19 vaccine.

The chain couples TRBV13 to TRBJ2-7; 7 bases are shared with TRBD1. The germline gives CDR1 PRHDT, CDR2 FYEKMQ (reference sequence). J was trimmed by 3 bases and V by 7 bases; bases with no gene match: 6. The CDR3 loop spans 13 amino acids. CDR3 protein: CASKPWDSYEQYF. The DNA of the CDR3 is TGTGCCAGCAAACCATGGGACAGCTACGAGCAGTACTTC.

The rearrangement uses TRBV7-2 and TRBJ1-1, with 8 bases identical to TRBD1. V trimming: 2 bases; J trimming: 4 bases; junction bases outside the gene matches: 3. This CDR3 region has 14 residues. Germline V gene sequence: CDR1 SGHTA, CDR2 FQGNSA. This chain's CDR3 is CASSLQGARTEAFF. The CDR3 coding sequence is TGTGCCAGCAGCTTACAGGGGGCGCGCACTGAAGCTTTCTTT.

The chain recombines TRBV11-2 with TRBJ2-5; D possibly matches TRBD1 or TRBD2 (5 bases each). This CDR3 comprises 14 residues. Germline CDR1 is SGHAT and CDR2 is FQNNGV. Trimming removed 0 bases from V and 4 bases from J, with 9 bases in between. The CDR3 DNA reads TGTGCCAGCAGCTTAGATTCGGGGCGAGAGACCCAGTACTTC. It yields the protein CASSLDSGRETQYF.

This rearrangement joins TRBV3-1 (or the pseudogene TRBV3-2) to TRBJ2-7, with 7 bases that match TRBD1. Trimming took 0 bases from V and 2 from J; bases not matched to a gene: 1. The CDR3 extends over 14 amino acids. Germline CDR1 is LGHDT and CDR2 is YNNKEL (reference sequence). This chain's CDR3 is CASSQEGQTYEQYF. CDR3 nucleotides: TGTGCCAGCAGCCAAGAGGGACAGACCTACGAGCAGTACTTC.

V and J are TRBV5-4 and TRBJ2-3; 11 nucleotides match TRBD2. Per the germline V gene, CDR1 is SGHNT and CDR2 is YYREEE (reference sequence). Trimming cost V 0 bases and J 5 bases; bases outside gene matches: 2. There are 15 residues in the CDR3. This CDR3 reads CASSLELAGGDTQYF. For the CDR3, the DNA is TGTGCCAGCAGCTTGGAGCTAGCGGGGGGAGATACGCAGTATTTT.